The source of this T cell receptor beta chain is a study of CD8+ T cells in alopecia areata. Sequencing relied on a cDNA template that was reverse transcribed from extracted RNA. The data were produced by immunoSEQ multiplex PCR, yet TCRdb's version contains in-frame clones alone and is incomplete. The sample contains some 31,000 clones, roughly 80% of which appear only once. As to this clone: What it binds is not known.

V lost 5 bases to trimming and J lost 6 bases; unmatched junction nucleotides: 7. The CDR3 totals 15 residues. Germline V gene sequence: CDR1 SGHTA, CDR2 FQGNSA. Specimens obtained from alopecia areata patients comprised lesional scalp punch biopsies and peripheral blood. Whole-study findings and limits: An increase in clonality over normal scalp was evident in lesional scalp, especially alopecia totalis/universalis. Between patients, shared TCR sequences were less clear than in mice. This was possibly due in part to HLA diversity in the patient population. Normal-skin resident alphabeta T cells also appear among scalp sample sequences.

Sequenced sample: NKG2D-low CD8+ T cells sorted from blood. This sequence joins TRBV7-2 and TRBJ2-1; 10 nucleotides align to TRBD2. This clonotype was obtained from a human donor with alopecia areata. The DNA of the CDR3 is TGTGCCAGCAGCGATCCGGGACTAGCGCTCAATGAGCAGTTCTTC. The encoded protein is CASSDPGLALNEQFF.